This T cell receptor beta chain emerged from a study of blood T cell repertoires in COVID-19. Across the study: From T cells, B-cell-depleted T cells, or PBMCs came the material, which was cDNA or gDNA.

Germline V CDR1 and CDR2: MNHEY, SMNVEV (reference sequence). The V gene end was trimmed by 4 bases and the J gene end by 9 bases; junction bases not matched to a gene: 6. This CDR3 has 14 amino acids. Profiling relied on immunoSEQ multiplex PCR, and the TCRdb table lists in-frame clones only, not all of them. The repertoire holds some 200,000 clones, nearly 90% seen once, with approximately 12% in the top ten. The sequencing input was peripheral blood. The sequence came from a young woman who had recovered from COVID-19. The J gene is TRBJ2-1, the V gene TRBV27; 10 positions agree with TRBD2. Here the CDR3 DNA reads TGTGCCAGCAGTTCTAGCGGGAGAATTGTTGAGCAGTTCTTC. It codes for CASSSSGRIVEQFF.